Shown below are 31 T cell receptor beta chains from a single sample sequenced in a study of cytomegalovirus exposure and HLA in healthy donors. The primer mix had 60 Vbeta and 13 Jbeta primers. Libraries were prepared by immunoSEQ multiplex PCR; TCRdb keeps only in-frame clonotypes and omits some of them. The sample has fewer than 65,000 clones; 70% to 85% are singletons. The material sequenced was PBMCs. Receptors were obtained from a man under 40 in good health and CMV-seronegative.

The chain combines TRBV7-9 with TRBJ2-7; TRBD1 matches 8 bases. CDR3 size: 13 residues. The J segment lost 5 bases and the V segment lost 2 bases, leaving 2 bases of the junction unmatched. The germline CDR1 and CDR2 sequences are SEHNR and FQNEAQ (reference sequence). CDR3 DNA sequence: TGTGCCAGCAGCTTACCAGGGGGCCACGAGCAGTACTTC. Translated, it gives CASSLPGGHEQYF. Drawing the rest from reference TRBV7-9 and TRBJ2-7, the complete variable domain is DTGVSQNPRHKITKRGQNVTFRCDPISEHNRLYWYRQTLGQGPEFLTYFQNEAQLEKSRLLSDRFSAERPKGSFSTLEIQRTEQGDSAMYLCASSLPGGHEQYFGPGTRLTVT.

The genes are TRBV18 and TRBJ1-3; D gene unclear. This CDR3 spans 13 amino acids. Trimming left V 3 bases short and J 1 base short, with 4 bases between. Germline CDR1 reads KGHSH; CDR2 reads LQKENI. This CDR3 is CASSPGSGNTIYF. CDR3 DNA sequence: TGTGCCAGCTCACCCGGGTCTGGAAACACCATATATTTT. Full variable domain (remainder filled in from reference TRBV18 and TRBJ1-3): NAGVMQNPRHLVRRRGQEARLRCSPMKGHSHVYWYRQLPEEGLKFMVYLQKENIIDESGMPKERFSAEFPKEGPSILRIQQVVRGDSAAYFCASSPGSGNTIYFGEGSWLTVV.

The V gene is TRBV5-4, the J gene TRBJ2-5, with D maybe TRBD1 (5 bases). The V gene's germline CDR1 is SGHNT and CDR2 YYREEE (reference sequence). V was clipped by 1 base and J by 4 bases, with 8 bases between them. The CDR3 contains 13 residues. The DNA for the CDR3 is TGTGCCAGCAGCTTGAGGGGCGGAGAGACCCAGTACTTC. Translated, it gives CASSLRGGETQYF. The complete variable domain, with remaining parts taken from reference TRBV5-4 and TRBJ2-5, reads ETGVTQSPTHLIKTRGQQVTLRCSSQSGHNTVSWYQQALGQGPQFIFQYYREEENGRGNFPPRFSGLQFPNYSSELNVNALELDDSALYLCASSLRGGETQYFGPGTRLLVL.

The gene calls are TRBV5-6 and TRBJ2-3, with TRBD2 identical over 7 bases. Germline-derived CDR1 and CDR2 are SGHDT and YYEEEE. The CDR3 loop spans 13 amino acids. Unmatched junction bases numbered 12, after V lost 4 bases and J lost 13 bases. The CDR3 region has the DNA TGTGCCAGCAGCCGAAGTTTTGGACGGGAGGAGTATTTT. Translated: CASSRSFGREEYF.

This chain uses TRBV5-4 with TRBJ2-5; the match to TRBD1 covers 10 bases. There are 16 residues in the CDR3. Looked up from germline, CDR1 is SGHNT and CDR2 is YYREEE (reference sequence). J gave up 2 bases and V 4 bases, and 8 bases lay outside the gene matches. The CDR3 spells CASSPGQGRLQETQYF. The CDR3 region has the DNA TGTGCCAGCAGCCCGGGACAGGGGCGGCTTCAAGAGACCCAGTACTTC.

The chain recombines TRBV12-5 with TRBJ2-1, with a possible D match to TRBD2 (6 bases). This CDR3 spans 15 amino acids. The germline V and J ends were trimmed by 6 bases and 3 bases, with 15 bases remaining between them. In germline, CDR1 is LGHNT, CDR2 FRNRAP. The CDR3 DNA is TGTGCTAGTGGCCATCCGGGGAGGCACTACAATGAGCAGTTCTTC. As protein: CASGHPGRHYNEQFF.

V is TRBV5-4 and J is TRBJ2-2; tentatively, D is TRBD2 (6 bases). Trimming cost V 3 bases and J 2 bases, with 14 bases left between them. The V gene's germline CDR1 is SGHNT and CDR2 YYREEE (reference sequence). CDR3 length: 16 amino acids. This chain's CDR3 is CASSSGGAVNTGELFF. The CDR3 nucleotides read TGTGCCAGCAGCTCAGGAGGGGCAGTTAACACCGGGGAGCTGTTTTTT. Complete variable domain (other parts from reference TRBV5-4 and TRBJ2-2): ETGVTQSPTHLIKTRGQQVTLRCSSQSGHNTVSWYQQALGQGPQFIFQYYREEENGRGNFPPRFSGLQFPNYSSELNVNALELDDSALYLCASSSGGAVNTGELFFGEGSRLTVL.

Regarding this clone: The junction does not match germline at one end; this may be a read error. The chain recombines TRBV7-9 with TRBJ2-2; perhaps TRBD1 as D (6 bases). The germline V gene has CDR1 SEHNR and CDR2 FQNEAQ (reference sequence). This CDR3 is 16 amino acids long. The CDR3 is CVSSTGPAGDTGELFF. The CDR3 DNA is TGTGTCAGCAGCACCGGCCCAGCAGGGGACACCGGGGAGCTGTTTTTT.

The chain joins TRBV18 to TRBJ2-6; D unresolved. V dropped 2 bases and J dropped 0 bases, with 8 bases sitting between them. Germline V gene data show CDR1 as KGHSH and CDR2 as LQKENI. This CDR3 has 16 amino acids. CDR3 amino acids: CASSPIANSGANVLTF. The CDR3 DNA is TGTGCCAGCTCACCAATAGCCAACTCTGGGGCCAACGTCCTGACTTTC. The full variable domain, completed using reference TRBV18 and TRBJ2-6, is NAGVMQNPRHLVRRRGQEARLRCSPMKGHSHVYWYRQLPEEGLKFMVYLQKENIIDESGMPKERFSAEFPKEGPSILRIQQVVRGDSAAYFCASSPIANSGANVLTFGAGSRLTVL.

J is TRBJ2-7 and V is TRBV18; D uncertain. The V gene lost 4 bases and the J gene lost 4 bases, with 11 bases spanning the gap. CDR1 is KGHSH and CDR2 is LQKENI in the germline V gene. This CDR3 has 13 amino acids. The CDR3 here is CASSRGPWYEQYF. CDR3 nucleotide sequence: TGTGCCAGCTCACGAGGCCCCTGGTACGAGCAGTACTTC.

This clone was observed a handful of times. The CDR3, as DNA: TGTGCCAGCAGCTATACCGCGGGGACAGGCCTCTACGAGCAGTACTTC. It encodes CASSYTAGTGLYEQYF. The rearrangement joins TRBV11-2 to TRBJ2-7, with TRBD1 matching 8 bases. Trimming removed 4 bases from V and 3 bases from J; junction bases left unmatched: 11. The CDR3 has 16 residues. Germline V gives CDR1 SGHAT, CDR2 FQNNGV. Complete variable domain (other parts from reference TRBV11-2 and TRBJ2-7): EAGVAQSPRYKIIEKRQSVAFWCNPISGHATLYWYQQILGQGPKLLIQFQNNGVVDDSQLPKDRFSAERLKGVDSTLKIQPAKLEDSAVYLCASSYTAGTGLYEQYFGPGTRLTVT.

The chain links TRBV2 to TRBJ2-5; tentatively, D is TRBD2 (7 bases). Germline-derived CDR1 and CDR2 are SNHLY and FYNNEI. The V end lost 3 bases, the J end lost 5 bases, and 13 bases lay between the germline ends. CDR3 size: 14 residues. CDR3 bases: TGTGCCAGCAGTGACGGGGGGCTGAGGGAGACCCAGTACTTC. Translation gives CASSDGGLRETQYF.

This clone appeared once. The chain combines TRBV21-1 with TRBJ1-4; the table's D call, TRBD1, has no DNA check behind it. TRBV21-1 is tagged as a pseudogene. This CDR3 is 15 amino acids long. CDR3 loop: CASTDRSATNEKLFF. In DNA form, the CDR3 reads TGTGCCAGCACTGACAGGTCTGCAACTAATGAAAAACTGTTTTTT.

The rearrangement links TRBV5-4 to TRBJ1-3; no reliable D call. The germline gives CDR1 SGHNT, CDR2 YYREEE (reference sequence). The germline V and J ends were trimmed by 0 bases and 0 bases, with 10 bases remaining between them. The CDR3 covers 16 residues. CDR3 region: CASSLDSRYSGNTIYF. DNA of the CDR3: TGTGCCAGCAGCTTGGACAGTAGGTACTCTGGAAACACCATATATTTT.

The CDR3 loop reads CASSLTSGSVNEQFF. Here the CDR3 DNA reads TGCGCCAGCAGCTTAACTAGCGGGTCGGTGAATGAGCAGTTCTTC. This chain links TRBV5-1 with TRBJ2-1; 9 nucleotides agree with TRBD2. CDR1 is SGHRS and CDR2 is YFSETQ in the germline V gene. Trimming cost V 2 bases and J 7 bases; bases outside gene matches: 7. The CDR3 has 15 amino acids.

A few counts support this clone. CDR3 in amino acids: CATSLRTGGGQETQYF. The CDR3 DNA is TGTGCCACCAGCTTACGGACAGGGGGTGGACAAGAGACCCAGTACTTC. This chain uses TRBV15 with TRBJ2-5; 10 bases match TRBD1. The CDR3 runs 16 residues. The junction had 8 bases not matched to a gene; V was cut back by 5 bases and J by 2 bases. CDR1 and CDR2 (germline): LNHNV, YYDKDF (reference sequence).

The rearrangement joins TRBV5-1 to TRBJ1-2; tentative D call: TRBD1 (5 bases). Trimming removed 0 bases at V and 4 bases at J, with 7 bases between. This CDR3 is 13 amino acids long. Germline loops: CDR1 SGHRS, CDR2 YFSETQ. The CDR3 loop is CASSLGTSYGYTF. The CDR3, as DNA: TGCGCCAGCAGCTTGGGGACAAGCTATGGCTACACCTTC.

This rearrangement joins TRBV9 to TRBJ2-3; TRBD1 is a possible D gene (5 bases). This CDR3 comprises 16 residues. Trimming removed 0 bases from V and 5 bases from J, with 16 bases in between. Looked up from germline, CDR1 is SGDLS and CDR2 is YYNGEE. The DNA of the CDR3 is TGTGCCAGCAGCGTAGAGAAAGGGGATTGGGAAGATACGCAGTATTTT. Its protein is CASSVEKGDWEDTQYF.

This clone was seen only once. The chain combines TRBV28 with TRBJ2-7, with a tentative D call TRBD2 (5 bases). This CDR3 comprises 13 residues. Between the trimmed V and J ends, which lost 8 bases and 4 bases, there was a span of 15 bases. Germline V gene data show CDR1 as MDHEN and CDR2 as SYDVKM. The CDR3 loop is CASRGSITYEQYF. The CDR3 nucleotides read TGTGCCAGCCGGGGTAGCATAACATACGAGCAGTACTTC.

CDR3 coding DNA: TGTGCCAGCAGTTACGGAGAGACAGGGATGGGTCAGCCCCAGCATTTT. Translating it yields CASSYGETGMGQPQHF. J is TRBJ1-5 and V is TRBV6-6; 7 bases match TRBD1. The V and J ends lost 2 bases and 6 bases, in that order; junction bases with no gene match: 10. Germline assignment: CDR1 MNHNY and CDR2 SVGAGI (reference sequence). The length of the CDR3 is 16 residues.

The chain is built from TRBV29-1 and TRBJ1-1; 8 positions match TRBD1. CDR1 and CDR2 from the germline V gene are SQVTM and ANQGSEA. The CDR3 is made up of 14 amino acids. With 2 bases clipped from V and 4 bases from J, the junction kept 6 bases outside the gene matches. The CDR3: CSVESPTGVTEAFF. CDR3 DNA: TGCAGCGTTGAATCACCGACAGGGGTCACTGAAGCTTTCTTT.

This rearrangement joins TRBV6-4 to TRBJ1-1, with 8 bases lining up with TRBD1. V lost 6 bases and J lost 0; bases outside the gene matches: 18. Germline V lookup: CDR1 MRHNA, CDR2 SNTAGT. This CDR3 contains 19 residues. CDR3 nucleotide sequence: TGTGCCAGCAGGGACCCCAATCAAATCAGGGGGCGCCTGAACACTGAAGCTTTCTTT. It encodes CASRDPNQIRGRLNTEAFF.

The rearrangement uses TRBV19 and TRBJ2-6; D perhaps matches TRBD1 (5 bases). The CDR3 totals 17 residues. Germline V gene lookup returns CDR1 LNHDA and CDR2 SQIVND (reference sequence). Trimming took 7 bases from V and 2 from J, leaving 18 bases between them. CDR3 sequence reads: CASNTLDRSAGANVLTF. CDR3 nucleotides: TGTGCCAGTAACACCCTCGACAGATCCGCTGGGGCCAACGTCCTGACTTTC.

The chain is built from TRBV4-2 and TRBJ2-7, with 7 bases identical to TRBD2. The germline CDR1 and CDR2 sequences are LGHNA and YNFKEQ. The V gene end was trimmed by 0 bases and the J gene end by 0 bases; junction bases not matched to a gene: 8. This CDR3 has 17 residues. The DNA for the CDR3 is TGTGCCAGCAGCCAAGAGGGGCTGGGGGGGGGCTCCTACGAGCAGTACTTC. This translates into CASSQEGLGGGSYEQYF.

The chain links TRBV11-2 to TRBJ2-7, with TRBD1 as a possible D gene (6 bases). Deletions cut 5 bases from V and 7 bases from J, with 9 bases between. The CDR3 extends over 11 amino acids. The germline V gene has CDR1 SGHAT and CDR2 FQNNGV. The CDR3 coding sequence is TGTGCCAGCAGCGCTGGACAGGAGCAGTACTTC. This encodes CASSAGQEQYF.

The chain joins TRBV28 to TRBJ2-2; 7 bases agree with TRBD2. V shed 3 bases and J 6 bases; nucleotides not matched to a gene: 4. Germline V gene lookup returns CDR1 MDHEN and CDR2 SYDVKM. The CDR3 extends over 14 amino acids. The CDR3 protein is CASSFPGGSGELFF. The CDR3 DNA is TGTGCCAGCAGTTTCCCGGGAGGTTCCGGGGAGCTGTTTTTT.

This chain joins TRBV28 and TRBJ2-3, with 8 bases lining up with TRBD2. Germline V CDR1 and CDR2: MDHEN, SYDVKM. V lost 2 bases and J lost 14; bases outside the gene matches: 12. The CDR3 contains 14 residues. CDR3: CASSLGPPGLVAYF. The CDR3 bases are TGTGCCAGCAGTTTAGGCCCCCCGGGACTAGTGGCGTATTTT.

The V call is TRBV11-3, the J call TRBJ2-3, with 7 nucleotides matching TRBD2. This CDR3 contains 16 residues. V lost 0 bases, J lost 0 bases, and 3 bases stayed unmatched. Looked up from germline, CDR1 is SGHNT and CDR2 is YENEEA. The CDR3 reads CASSLELRESTDTQYF. The DNA of the CDR3 is TGTGCCAGCAGCTTAGAGTTGCGGGAGAGCACAGATACGCAGTATTTT.

This clone has more than one count but fewer than ten. V usage is TRBV4-3 and J usage is TRBJ2-7, with D perhaps TRBD1 (5 bases). V dropped 0 bases and J dropped 4 bases, with 10 bases sitting between them. Germline assignment: CDR1 LGHNA and CDR2 YSLEER. This CDR3 comprises 14 residues. CDR3 bases: TGCGCCAGCAGCCAAGATCAGGGAAGGTACGAGCAGTACTTC. Translating it yields CASSQDQGRYEQYF.

The chain has TRBV2 and TRBJ2-1; 7 bases are shared with TRBD1. CDR3 length: 15 amino acids. V lost 8 bases and J lost 6; bases outside the gene matches: 13. Germline CDR1 is SNHLY and CDR2 is FYNNEI. The CDR3 spells CASGAQGVRGNEQFF. The CDR3 DNA sequence: TGTGCCAGCGGGGCCCAGGGGGTGAGGGGCAATGAGCAGTTCTTC.

In its sample, this clone was seen a few times. The rearrangement links TRBV28 to TRBJ1-6, with 8 bases fitting TRBD1. V was pared by 10 bases and J by 5 bases, with 13 bases of the junction left unmatched. The CDR3 is made up of 16 amino acids. CDR1 and CDR2 from the germline V gene are MDHEN and SYDVKM. CDR3 sequence: CAIPGDRSTHNSPLHF. In nucleotides, the CDR3 is TGTGCCATCCCAGGGGACAGGTCGACCCATAATTCACCCCTCCACTTT.